These 14 T cell receptor beta chains were sequenced from one sample in a study of blood T cell repertoires in COVID-19. Only in-frame clones appear in the TCRdb table, and some are missing; sequencing was by immunoSEQ multiplex PCR. The sample has roughly 200,000 clones; 81% are singletons. The specimen was PBMCs or T cells enriched from blood (not recorded which). Source of these receptors: a man aged 35-49 years who had recovered from COVID-19.

This clone appeared once. This chain links TRBV5-1 with TRBJ1-2; 9 nucleotides agree with TRBD1. The V gene end was trimmed by 4 bases and the J gene end by 3 bases; junction bases not matched to a gene: 13. Germline V gives CDR1 SGHRS, CDR2 YFSETQ. This CDR3 comprises 17 residues. CDR3 loop: CASSPTGGGSWDYGYTF. The CDR3 DNA sequence: TGCGCCAGCAGCCCAACAGGGGGCGGGAGTTGGGACTATGGCTACACCTTC.

The chain uses TRBV23-1 and TRBJ2-7, with a weak D call TRBD1 (5 bases). TRBV23-1 is an ORF; its function is uncertain. The V end was cut by 2 bases, the J end by 3 bases, with 20 bases between. The CDR3 runs 17 residues. The CDR3 DNA sequence: TGCGCCAGCAGTCAAAACAGGTGCGTCCGACAAAACTACGAGCAGTACTTC. Translation gives CASSQNRCVRQNYEQYF.

The chain is built from TRBV5-1 and TRBJ1-1; TRBD1 matches at 8 bases. The CDR3 has 16 residues. Germline CDR1 and CDR2: SGHRS and YFSETQ. The V segment lost 0 bases and the J segment 0 bases; nucleotides outside the gene matches: 4. CDR3 loop: CASSLAMTGVNTEAFF. For the CDR3, the DNA is TGCGCCAGCAGCTTGGCTATGACAGGGGTGAACACTGAAGCTTTCTTT.

V usage is TRBV7-3 and J usage is TRBJ2-5, with D tentatively TRBD2 (5 bases). V was trimmed by 6 bases and J by 4 bases, leaving 15 bases between them. Germline CDR1 reads SGHTA; CDR2 reads FQGTGA. The CDR3 runs to 14 residues. The CDR3 bases are TGTGCCAGCAGTAGATCTAGCTCCCGAGAGACCCAGTACTTC. Amino acid sequence: CASSRSSSRETQYF.

This clone has just a few counts. The chain links TRBV19 to TRBJ1-5; weak D call: TRBD1 (6 bases). CDR1 LNHDA and CDR2 SQIVND come from the germline V gene (reference sequence). Trimming removed 7 bases at V and 7 bases at J, with 17 bases between. The CDR3 has 14 residues. In DNA form, the CDR3 reads TGTGCCAGTAATACACAGGGATCGAGACAGCCCCAGCATTTT. Its protein is CASNTQGSRQPQHF. The full variable domain, its missing parts supplied by reference TRBV19 and TRBJ1-5, is DGGITQSPKYLFRKEGQNVTLSCEQNLNHDAMYWYRQDPGQGLRLIYYSQIVNDFQKGDIAEGYSVSREKKESFPLTVTSAQKNPTAFYLCASNTQGSRQPQHFGDGTRLSIL.

This chain links TRBV5-1 with TRBJ1-6; D unresolved. Germline CDR1 is SGHRS and CDR2 is YFSETQ. The CDR3 runs 12 residues. Written as DNA, the CDR3 is TGCTCACTAGAACGGGGAAATTCACCCCTCCACTTT. It specifies CSLERGNSPLHF.

This clone occurred once. The V and J genes are TRBV3-1 (or the pseudogene TRBV3-2) and TRBJ1-3, with D uncertain. Germline assignment: CDR1 LGHDT and CDR2 YNNKEL (reference sequence). The CDR3 spans 15 residues. Deletions cut 3 bases from V and 0 bases from J, with 9 bases between. The CDR3 loop is CASSQAFSSGNTIYF. CDR3 DNA sequence: TGTGCCAGCAGCCAGGCATTCAGCTCTGGAAACACCATATATTTT.

This clone was counted between two and nine times. This rearrangement joins TRBV6-5 to TRBJ1-2; D is ambiguous. This CDR3 has 14 amino acids. The ends were cut back, 5 bases at V and 0 bases at J, with 10 bases in the middle. Per the germline V gene, CDR1 is MNHEY and CDR2 is SVGAGI. The CDR3 is CASSPELANYGYTF. CDR3 DNA: TGTGCCAGCAGTCCCGAGCTAGCTAACTATGGCTACACCTTC.

Here the CDR3 DNA reads TGTGCCAGCAACAGGGACGGCTACACCTTC. Translating gives CASNRDGYTF. The chain has TRBV2 and TRBJ1-2; possibly TRBD1 for D (6 bases). In germline, CDR1 is SNHLY, CDR2 FYNNEI. The CDR3 is 10 amino acids. V dropped 7 bases and J dropped 8 bases, with 8 bases sitting between them.

This clone has just one count. The J gene is TRBJ2-2, the V gene TRBV9, with 14 bases that match TRBD2. Germline V gives CDR1 SGDLS, CDR2 YYNGEE. This CDR3 has 15 amino acids. J gave up 6 bases and V 2 bases, and 0 bases lay outside the gene matches. The CDR3 protein is CASSVTSGGAGELFF. The CDR3 DNA reads TGTGCCAGCAGCGTGACTAGCGGGGGGGCCGGGGAGCTGTTTTTT.

The gene calls are TRBV19 and TRBJ2-3, with 15 nucleotides matching TRBD2. CDR3 length: 17 amino acids. Trimming at V came to 3 bases and at J to 3 bases, leaving 4 bases not matched to a gene. The V gene's germline CDR1 is LNHDA and CDR2 SQIVND (reference sequence). The CDR3, as DNA: TGTGCCAGTAGTATCCCGGGACTAGCGGGGGGAACAGATACGCAGTATTTT. Its translation is CASSIPGLAGGTDTQYF.

The rearrangement uses TRBV30 and TRBJ1-3, with TRBD1 matching 7 bases. CDR1 is GTSNPN, CDR2 SVGIG, per germline (reference sequence). V shed 4 bases and J 2 bases; nucleotides not matched to a gene: 8. This CDR3 is 15 amino acids long. This CDR3 reads CAWNKGQLAGNTIYF. The CDR3 DNA reads TGTGCCTGGAATAAGGGACAGCTGGCTGGAAACACCATATATTTT.

Of note for this clone: The junction shows a germline mismatch at one end, possibly a read error. This sequence joins TRBV2 and TRBJ1-5; 7 bases map to TRBD1. Germline values: CDR1 SNHLY, CDR2 FYNNEI. The CDR3 length is 14 residues. The CDR3 region is CASCDRASNQPQHF. The CDR3 DNA is TGTGCCAGCTGTGACAGGGCTAGCAATCAGCCCCAGCATTTT.

The chain has TRBV7-9 and TRBJ2-2, with 8 bases aligning to TRBD2. This CDR3 is 15 amino acids long. Germline loops: CDR1 SEHNR, CDR2 FQNEAQ (reference sequence). J lost 7 bases, V lost 4 bases, and 8 bases had no gene match. This CDR3 reads CASSSGLARGGELFF. In nucleotides, the CDR3 is TGTGCCAGCAGCTCCGGACTAGCAAGGGGCGGGGAGCTGTTTTTT.